This T cell receptor beta chain originates from a study of blood T cell repertoires in COVID-19. The overall study: PBMCs, B-cell-depleted T cells, or T cells provided the cDNA or gDNA that made up the material.

Profiled with immunoSEQ multiplex PCR; TCRdb holds only in-frame clones, not every one. The sample yields about 140,000 clones, more than 70% seen once. Germline V gene data show CDR1 as MNHEY and CDR2 as SVGAGI. Trimming removed 5 bases at V and 0 bases at J, with 11 bases between. The CDR3 has 15 residues. The rearrangement links TRBV6-5 to TRBJ1-5; D is perhaps TRBD1 (6 bases). Sequencing was done on a sample of PBMCs or T cells enriched from blood (not recorded which). This receptor was identified in a man aged 35 to 55 with acute COVID-19. The CDR3 coding sequence is TGTGCCAGCAGTACGGACAGAGATAGCAATCAGCCCCAGCATTTT. Protein sequence: CASSTDRDSNQPQHF.